This T cell receptor (beta chain) was documented in a study of cytomegalovirus exposure and HLA in healthy donors. Study-wide results and caveats: Most TCR sequences proved rare, with some public TCRs found in many donors.

Trimming stripped 7 bases from V and 5 bases from J, with 16 bases between. Germline V lookup: CDR1 MNHEY, CDR2 SMNVEV (reference sequence). The length of the CDR3 is 14 residues. A remark on this clone: Its cognate antigen is unknown.

Method: immunoSEQ multiplex PCR; TCRdb's copy keeps in-frame clones and lacks some. Of about 150,000 clones in the sample, around 88% were seen once. This TCR was recovered from a man between 18 and 35 years old in good health and CMV-seropositive. The chain uses TRBV27 and TRBJ2-3; D may be TRBD2 (5 bases). Material: PBMCs. The CDR3 here is CASTPEGMKDTQYF. CDR3 nucleotide sequence: TGTGCCAGCACCCCTGAGGGTATGAAAGATACGCAGTATTTT.